This T cell receptor (beta chain) was obtained from a study of CD8 T cells in ankylosing spondylitis. Study outcomes and limitations: The authors found the disease-linked clones to be CD8+ and relatively rare in peripheral blood. Disease-linked clones were reportedly significantly enriched in matched ankylosing spondylitis synovial fluid. Eight or nine highly homologous variants formed a TCR beta motif that appeared characteristic of ankylosing spondylitis blood.

Quantitative 5'-RACE with molecular barcodes produced the TCR beta libraries. MiXCR, run by TCRdb on the 5' RACE reads, gives a single entry per CDR3 protein. Of 150,000 to 250,000 distinct CDR3 sequences in the sample, 13% were seen once. Germline lookup yields CDR1 MNHEY and CDR2 SMNVEV (reference sequence). This CDR3 contains 15 residues. V gave up 5 bases and J gave up 4 bases; unmatched junction bases: 8. This clonotype was found many times. Its specificity is unknown. Sequencing input: blood, either unsorted or a sorted T cell fraction (not recorded which). The genes are TRBV27 and TRBJ2-1; TRBD1 matches 7 bases. The receptor was isolated from a male donor with ankylosing spondylitis or in good health (not recorded which). The CDR3 reads CASSIRDSSYNEQFF. The CDR3 bases are TGTGCCAGCAGTATTCGGGACAGCTCGTACAATGAGCAGTTCTTC.